The source of this T cell receptor beta chain is a study of OX40 agonist ivuxolimab in advanced cancers. In terms of the full investigation: Ivuxolimab was an agonistic, fully human IgG2 monoclonal antibody directed against OX40 (CD134), a costimulatory receptor. Among the 50 to 55 dose-escalation patients, some 19 had hepatocellular carcinoma, 15 or so melanoma, 9 renal cell carcinoma and 9 head and neck cancer. Intravenous ivuxolimab was administered to patients every 2 weeks at six dose levels: 0.01, 0.1, 0.3, 1.5, 3 and 10 mg/kg. Partial responses occurred in three dose-escalation patients: two with cutaneous melanoma and one with hepatocellular carcinoma. The purpose of peripheral TCRbeta sequencing was to test whether ivuxolimab changed TCR sequence diversity and led to clonal T-cell expansion. The paper reports the monotherapy dose-escalation portion (N of about 56 patients) of the phase I ivuxolimab trial. Patients were allowed to have had prior anti-PD-1, anti-PD-L1 or anti-CTLA-4 therapy, and 30% to 50% of the dose-escalation patients had previously received checkpoint inhibitors. In the dose-escalation cohort, roughly four fifths of patients were male, and the mean age was around 60 years, with a range of roughly 20 to 80.

Regarding this clone: Its specific antigen is unknown. No much larger clone exists at a distance of one base, and base qualities are not known.

Beyond this particular receptor, the publication reports: In the 0.1-3.0 mg/kg groups, partial responders had among the lowest normalized peripheral clonal expansion, particularly in CD8+ T cells. Low levels of normalized T-cell clonal expansion were also seen in some nonresponding patients. After ivuxolimab, CD8+ T cells had more expanded clones than CD4+ T cells on average. Clonal expansion of both CD4+ and CD8+ blood T cells was observed from baseline to week 6 at doses 0.1 to 3.0 mg/kg. Which antigens the clonally expanded peripheral T cells were specific for was not determined.

Genomic DNA was isolated from the sorted cells so that the TCRbeta CDR3 region could be sequenced. The immunoSEQ Assay was used for sequencing of TCRbeta CDR3 regions. Sourced from immuneACCESS, this table was stored by TCRdb with only in-frame sequences that have V and J called. A share of the clones is absent; for the studies checked, an unresolved V gene accounts for under half, and the remainder has no known explanation. This sample holds some 74,000 clones; approximately 90% were observed only once. Around 0.96% of the sample belongs to the ten largest clones. CDR1 and CDR2 are read off the germline V gene as MDHEN and SYDVKM. V and J lose 3 bases and 9 bases, and a span of 12 bases separates them. From the cysteine up to the phenylalanine, the CDR3 has a length of 12 residues. Of the read, only the CDR3 DNA is kept; its 36 bases are in frame from base 1. Patients with a history of autoimmune disease or receiving systemic immunosuppression were excluded from the trial. In every dose cohort, peripheral blood was drawn for TCR sequencing at baseline, cycle 4 day 1, and cycle 7 day 1. Samples came from an open-label, multicenter, first-in-human phase I dose-escalation trial of ivuxolimab. Adults with locally advanced or metastatic melanoma, renal cell, hepatocellular, or head and neck squamous cell carcinoma were enrolled in the trial. Before TCR sequencing, CD4+ T cells and CD8+ T cells were sorted from peripheral blood as separate populations.

This sample comprised CD4+ or CD8+ T cells sorted from blood, obtained in a trial of the OX40 agonist ivuxolimab. The chain couples TRBV28 to TRBJ2-7, with the identity of the D gene unclear. The receptor's source is an adult with an advanced solid tumor such as melanoma, head and neck, liver or kidney cancer. Here is the DNA: TGTGCCAGCAGTTTGACAAGTACGGTGCAGTACTTC. Its protein reads: CASSLTSTVQYF.